This paragraph covers one T cell receptor (beta chain) sequence. Its antigen is currently unknown. The source of the sample is a study of cytomegalovirus exposure and HLA in healthy donors. Study summary: Genotyping of some 400 donors showed that about 84% belonged to the Caucasian-associated ancestry cluster. Findings of the study overall: Accurate HLA-A and HLA-B prediction from TCR beta sequences was reported for most subjects. When a later analysis was performed, an Asian-associated ancestry cluster reportedly had fewer N-insertions than the roughly 730-donor mean.

V lost 7 bases and J lost 6, with 27 bases in between. The CDR3 runs 17 residues. CDR1 is SNHLY, CDR2 FYNNEI, per germline. Primers: 60 Vbeta forward and 13 Jbeta reverse. Using immunoSEQ multiplex PCR, the repertoire was profiled, and TCRdb retains in-frame clones only, with some absent. The table records roughly 100,000 clones, 78% of them present only once. The receptor was isolated from a male donor in good health and CMV-seronegative. Sequencing was performed on PBMCs. V gene TRBV2 combines with J gene TRBJ1-1; maybe TRBD1 (5 bases). The CDR3 DNA is TGTGCCAGCATAGATTTAGGAGGGGCGCGAGTTTCGGCTGAAGCTTTCTTT. It codes for CASIDLGGARVSAEAFF.